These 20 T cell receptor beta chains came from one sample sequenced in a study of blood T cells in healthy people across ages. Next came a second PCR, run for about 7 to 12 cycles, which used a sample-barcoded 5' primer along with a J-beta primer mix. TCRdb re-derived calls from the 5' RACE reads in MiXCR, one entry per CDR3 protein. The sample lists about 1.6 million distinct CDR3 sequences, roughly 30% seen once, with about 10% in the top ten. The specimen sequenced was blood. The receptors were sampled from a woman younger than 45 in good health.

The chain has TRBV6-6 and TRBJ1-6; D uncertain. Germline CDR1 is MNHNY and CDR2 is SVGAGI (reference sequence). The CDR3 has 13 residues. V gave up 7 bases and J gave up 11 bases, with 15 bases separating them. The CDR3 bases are TGTGCCAGCAACCAGTACAGCGGGACACCCCTCCACTTT. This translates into CASNQYSGTPLHF.

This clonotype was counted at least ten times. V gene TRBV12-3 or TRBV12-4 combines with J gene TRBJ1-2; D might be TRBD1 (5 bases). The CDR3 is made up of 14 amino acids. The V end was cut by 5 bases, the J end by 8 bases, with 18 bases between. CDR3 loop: CASSPQRGIGGYTF. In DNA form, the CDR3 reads TGTGCCAGCAGTCCGCAGCGGGGGATCGGAGGCTACACCTTC.

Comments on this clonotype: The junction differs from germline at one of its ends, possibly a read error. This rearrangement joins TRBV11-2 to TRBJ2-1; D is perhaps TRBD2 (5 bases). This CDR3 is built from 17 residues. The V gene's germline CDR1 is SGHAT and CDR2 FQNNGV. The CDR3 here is CANSLIWEFGPHKEQFF. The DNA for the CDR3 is TGTGCCAACAGCTTAATTTGGGAGTTTGGGCCCCATAAGGAGCAGTTCTTC. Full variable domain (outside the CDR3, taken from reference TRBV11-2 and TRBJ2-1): EAGVAQSPRYKIIEKRQSVAFWCNPISGHATLYWYQQILGQGPKLLIQFQNNGVVDDSQLPKDRFSAERLKGVDSTLKIQPAKLEDSAVYLCANSLIWEFGPHKEQFFGPGTRLTVL.

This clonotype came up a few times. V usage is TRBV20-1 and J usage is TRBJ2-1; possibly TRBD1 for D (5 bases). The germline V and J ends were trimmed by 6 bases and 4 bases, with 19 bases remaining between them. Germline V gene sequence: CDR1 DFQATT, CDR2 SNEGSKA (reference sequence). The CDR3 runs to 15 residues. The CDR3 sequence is CSATGGAGSYNEQFF. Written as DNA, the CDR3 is TGCAGTGCGACGGGTGGGGCAGGATCATACAATGAGCAGTTCTTC.

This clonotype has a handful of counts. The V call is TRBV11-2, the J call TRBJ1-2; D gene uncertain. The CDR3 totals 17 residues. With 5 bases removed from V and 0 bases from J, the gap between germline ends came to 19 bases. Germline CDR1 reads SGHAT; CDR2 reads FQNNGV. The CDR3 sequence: CASSPTTGREANYGYTF. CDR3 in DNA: TGTGCCAGCAGCCCTACGACCGGGCGGGAGGCTAACTATGGCTACACCTTC.

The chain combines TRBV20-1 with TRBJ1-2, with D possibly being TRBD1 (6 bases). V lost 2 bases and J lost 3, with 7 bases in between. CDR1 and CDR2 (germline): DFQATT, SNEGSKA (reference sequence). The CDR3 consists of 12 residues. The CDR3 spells CSARHRDYGYTF. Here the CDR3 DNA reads TGCAGTGCTAGACACAGGGACTATGGCTACACCTTC.

The CDR3 DNA is TGTGCCAGCAGTTTTACCCTAGGGGAGCAGTACGTC. Translation gives CASSFTLGEQYV. This chain uses TRBV7-6 with TRBJ2-7; D uncertain. The germline V gene has CDR1 SGHVS and CDR2 FNYEAQ. The CDR3 consists of 12 residues. Trimming shortened V by 6 bases and J by 7 bases, and 13 bases separated the two germline ends.

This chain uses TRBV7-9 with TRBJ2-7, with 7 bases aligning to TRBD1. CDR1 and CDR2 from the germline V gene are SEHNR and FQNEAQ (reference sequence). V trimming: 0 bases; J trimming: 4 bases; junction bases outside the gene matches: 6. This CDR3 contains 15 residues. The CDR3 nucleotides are TGTGCCAGCAGCTTAGCTTTTGGGACAGAGTACGAGCAGTACTTC. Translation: CASSLAFGTEYEQYF.

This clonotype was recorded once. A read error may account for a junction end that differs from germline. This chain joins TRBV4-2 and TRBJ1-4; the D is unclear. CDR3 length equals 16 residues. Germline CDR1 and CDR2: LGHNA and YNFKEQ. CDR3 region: CASSPNHGSSNEKRFF. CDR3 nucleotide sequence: TGTGCCAGCAGCCCCAATCACGGGAGCAGTAATGAAAAACGGTTTTTT.

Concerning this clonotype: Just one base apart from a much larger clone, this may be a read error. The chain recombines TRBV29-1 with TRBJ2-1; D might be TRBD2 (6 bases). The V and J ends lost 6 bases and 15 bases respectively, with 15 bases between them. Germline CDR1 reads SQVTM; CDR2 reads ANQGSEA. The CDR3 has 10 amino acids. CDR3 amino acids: CSVGGNLRFF. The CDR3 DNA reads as TGCAGCGTGGGGGGAAACCTGCGGTTCTTC.

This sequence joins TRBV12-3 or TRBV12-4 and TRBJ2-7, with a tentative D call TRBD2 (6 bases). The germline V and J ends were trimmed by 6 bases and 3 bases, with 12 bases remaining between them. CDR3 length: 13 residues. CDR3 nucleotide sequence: TGTGCCAGCAGAACCGGGACTCACTACGAGCAGTACTTC. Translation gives CASRTGTHYEQYF.

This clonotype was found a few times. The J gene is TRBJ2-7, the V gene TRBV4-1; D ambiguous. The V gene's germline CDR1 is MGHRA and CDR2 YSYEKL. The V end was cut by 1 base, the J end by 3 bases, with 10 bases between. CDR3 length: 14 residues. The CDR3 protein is CASSQGLSVYEQYF. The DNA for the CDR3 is TGCGCCAGCAGCCAAGGGTTATCGGTCTACGAGCAGTACTTC.

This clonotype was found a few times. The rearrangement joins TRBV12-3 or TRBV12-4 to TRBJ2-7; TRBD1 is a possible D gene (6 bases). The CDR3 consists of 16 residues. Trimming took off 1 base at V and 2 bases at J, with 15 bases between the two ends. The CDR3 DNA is TGTGCCAGCAGTTTAGGTGGGTCAGGGGCTACCTACGAGCAGTACTTC. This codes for CASSLGGSGATYEQYF.

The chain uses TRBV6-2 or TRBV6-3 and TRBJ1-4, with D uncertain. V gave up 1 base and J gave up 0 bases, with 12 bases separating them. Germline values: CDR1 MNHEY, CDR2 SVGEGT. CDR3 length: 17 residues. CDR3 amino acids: CASSYFADFATNEKLFF. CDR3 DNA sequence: TGTGCCAGCAGTTACTTCGCAGACTTTGCAACTAATGAAAAACTGTTTTTT.

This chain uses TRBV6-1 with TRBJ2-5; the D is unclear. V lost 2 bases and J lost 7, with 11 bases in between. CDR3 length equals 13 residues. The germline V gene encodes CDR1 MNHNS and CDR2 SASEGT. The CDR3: CASSELSFRTQYF. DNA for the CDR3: TGTGCCAGCAGTGAACTTTCATTCAGGACCCAGTACTTC.

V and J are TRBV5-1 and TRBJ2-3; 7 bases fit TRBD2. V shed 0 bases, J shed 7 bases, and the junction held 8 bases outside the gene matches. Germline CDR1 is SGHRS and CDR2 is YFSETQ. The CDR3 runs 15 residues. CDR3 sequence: CASSLVAGESHTQYF. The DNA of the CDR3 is TGCGCCAGCAGCTTGGTGGCGGGGGAATCTCATACGCAGTATTTT. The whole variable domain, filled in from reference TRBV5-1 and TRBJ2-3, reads KAGVTQTPRYLIKTRGQQVTLSCSPISGHRSVSWYQQTPGQGLQFLFEYFSETQRNKGNFPGRFSGRQFSNSRSEMNVSTLELGDSALYLCASSLVAGESHTQYFGPGTRLTVL.

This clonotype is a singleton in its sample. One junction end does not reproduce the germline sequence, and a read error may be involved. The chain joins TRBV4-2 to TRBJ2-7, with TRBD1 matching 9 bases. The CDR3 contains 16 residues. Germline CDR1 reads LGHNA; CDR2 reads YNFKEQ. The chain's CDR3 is CVSSQEGGQGPYEQYF. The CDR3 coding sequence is TGTGTCAGCAGCCAAGAGGGGGGACAGGGACCTTACGAGCAGTACTTC.

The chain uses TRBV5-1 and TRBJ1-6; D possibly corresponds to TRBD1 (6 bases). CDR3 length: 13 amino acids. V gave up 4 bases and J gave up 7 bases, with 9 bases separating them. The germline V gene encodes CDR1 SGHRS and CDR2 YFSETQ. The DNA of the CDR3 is TGCGCCAGCAGCAGACAGGAAAATTCACCCCTCCACTTT. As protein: CASSRQENSPLHF.

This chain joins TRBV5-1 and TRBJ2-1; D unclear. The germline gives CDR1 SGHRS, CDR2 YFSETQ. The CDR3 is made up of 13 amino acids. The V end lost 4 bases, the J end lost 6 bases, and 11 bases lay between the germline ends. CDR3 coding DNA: TGCGCCAGCAGCCAACAAGCTAGCAATGAGCAGTTCTTC. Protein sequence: CASSQQASNEQFF.

This CDR3 is CASRALVTGRANNEQFF. As DNA, the CDR3 is TGTGCCAGCAGGGCCTTAGTAACAGGCCGGGCCAACAATGAGCAGTTCTTC. This chain connects TRBV12-3 or TRBV12-4 to TRBJ2-1, with D possibly being TRBD1 (5 bases). The CDR3 extends over 17 amino acids. Trimming shortened V by 6 bases and J by 5 bases, and 23 bases separated the two germline ends.